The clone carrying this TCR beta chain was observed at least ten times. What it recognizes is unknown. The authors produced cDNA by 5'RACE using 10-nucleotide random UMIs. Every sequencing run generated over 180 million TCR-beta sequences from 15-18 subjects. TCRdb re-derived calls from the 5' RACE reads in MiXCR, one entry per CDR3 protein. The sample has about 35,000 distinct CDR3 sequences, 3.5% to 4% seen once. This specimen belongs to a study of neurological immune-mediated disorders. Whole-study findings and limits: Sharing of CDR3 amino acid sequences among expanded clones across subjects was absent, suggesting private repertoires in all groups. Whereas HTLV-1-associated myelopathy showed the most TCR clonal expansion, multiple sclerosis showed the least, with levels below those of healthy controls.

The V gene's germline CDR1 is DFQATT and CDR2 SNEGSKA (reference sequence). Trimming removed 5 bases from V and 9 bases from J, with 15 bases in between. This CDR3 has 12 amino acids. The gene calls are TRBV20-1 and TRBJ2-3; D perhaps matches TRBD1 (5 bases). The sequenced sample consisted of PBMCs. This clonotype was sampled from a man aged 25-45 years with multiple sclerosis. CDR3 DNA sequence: TGCAGTGCTTCCTTAGGGGATCAGACGCAGTATTTT. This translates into CSASLGDQTQYF.